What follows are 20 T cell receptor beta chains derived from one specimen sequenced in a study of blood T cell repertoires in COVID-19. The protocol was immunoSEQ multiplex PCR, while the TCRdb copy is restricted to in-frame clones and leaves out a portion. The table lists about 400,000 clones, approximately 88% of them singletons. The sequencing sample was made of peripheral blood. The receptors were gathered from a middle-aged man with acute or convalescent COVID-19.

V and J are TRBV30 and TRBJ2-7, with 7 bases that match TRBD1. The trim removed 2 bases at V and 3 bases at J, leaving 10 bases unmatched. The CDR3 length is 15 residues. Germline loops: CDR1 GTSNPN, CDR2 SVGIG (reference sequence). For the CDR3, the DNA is TGTGCCTGGAGTTTCGGGACAGCAGGAATCTACGAGCAGTACTTC. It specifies CAWSFGTAGIYEQYF.

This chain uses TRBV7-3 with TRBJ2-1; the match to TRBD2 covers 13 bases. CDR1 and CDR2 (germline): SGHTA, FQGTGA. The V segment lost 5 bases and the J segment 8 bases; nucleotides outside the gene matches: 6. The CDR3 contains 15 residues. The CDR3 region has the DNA TGTGCCAGCAGCCTAGGACTAGCGGGAGTCGATGAGCAGTTCTTC. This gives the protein CASSLGLAGVDEQFF.

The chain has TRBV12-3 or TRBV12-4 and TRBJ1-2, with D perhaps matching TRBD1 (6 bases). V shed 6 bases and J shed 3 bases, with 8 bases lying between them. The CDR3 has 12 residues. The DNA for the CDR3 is TGTGCCAGCAGCAACAGGGACTATGGCTACACCTTC. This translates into CASSNRDYGYTF.

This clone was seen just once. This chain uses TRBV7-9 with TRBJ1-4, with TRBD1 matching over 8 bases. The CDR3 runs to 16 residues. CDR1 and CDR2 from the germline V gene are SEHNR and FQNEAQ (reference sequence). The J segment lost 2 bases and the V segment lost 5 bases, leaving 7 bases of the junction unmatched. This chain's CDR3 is CASSKSRGQTNEKLFF. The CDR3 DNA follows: TGTGCCAGCAGCAAAAGCAGGGGGCAGACTAATGAAAAACTGTTTTTT.

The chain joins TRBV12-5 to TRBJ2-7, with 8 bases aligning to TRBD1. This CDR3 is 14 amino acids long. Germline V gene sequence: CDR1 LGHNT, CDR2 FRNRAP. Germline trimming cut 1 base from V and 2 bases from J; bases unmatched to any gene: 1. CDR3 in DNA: TGTGCTAGTGGTTTGGCAGGGGGCCCCTACGAGCAGTACTTC. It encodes CASGLAGGPYEQYF.

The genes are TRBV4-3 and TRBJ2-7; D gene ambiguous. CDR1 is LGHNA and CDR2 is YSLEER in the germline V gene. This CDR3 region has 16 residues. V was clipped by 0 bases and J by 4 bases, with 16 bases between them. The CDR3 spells CASSQDHSAGKYEQYF. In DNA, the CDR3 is TGCGCCAGCAGCCAAGATCATTCGGCAGGAAAATACGAGCAGTACTTC.

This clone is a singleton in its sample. As DNA, the CDR3 is TGTGCCACCTCGGGACAGAGCTACAATGAGCAGTTCTTC. It specifies CATSGQSYNEQFF. The chain joins TRBV28 to TRBJ2-1; 7 bases line up with TRBD1. Germline V gene lookup returns CDR1 MDHEN and CDR2 SYDVKM. The J segment lost 3 bases and the V segment lost 10 bases, leaving 6 bases of the junction unmatched. This CDR3 is 13 amino acids long.

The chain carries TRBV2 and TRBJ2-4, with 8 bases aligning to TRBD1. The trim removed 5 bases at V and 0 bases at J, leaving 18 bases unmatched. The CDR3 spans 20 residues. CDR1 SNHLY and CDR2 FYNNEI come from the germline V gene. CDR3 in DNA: TGTGCCAGCAGTTGGGAAATGGGACAGGATTTTGCTTTAGCCAAAAACATTCAGTACTTC. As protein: CASSWEMGQDFALAKNIQYF.

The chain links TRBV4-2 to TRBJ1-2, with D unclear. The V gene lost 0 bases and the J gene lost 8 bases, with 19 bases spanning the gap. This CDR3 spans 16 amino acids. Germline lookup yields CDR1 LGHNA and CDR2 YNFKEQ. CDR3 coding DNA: TGTGCCAGCAGCCAAGATGGGTCCAGGCCCGAGTGGGGCTACACCTTC. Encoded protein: CASSQDGSRPEWGYTF.

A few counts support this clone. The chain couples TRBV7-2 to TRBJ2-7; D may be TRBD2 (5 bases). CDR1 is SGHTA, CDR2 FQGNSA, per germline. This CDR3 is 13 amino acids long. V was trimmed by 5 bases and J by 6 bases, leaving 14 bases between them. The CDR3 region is CASSRWTALEQYF. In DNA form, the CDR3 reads TGTGCCAGCAGCCGGTGGACTGCCCTCGAGCAGTACTTC.

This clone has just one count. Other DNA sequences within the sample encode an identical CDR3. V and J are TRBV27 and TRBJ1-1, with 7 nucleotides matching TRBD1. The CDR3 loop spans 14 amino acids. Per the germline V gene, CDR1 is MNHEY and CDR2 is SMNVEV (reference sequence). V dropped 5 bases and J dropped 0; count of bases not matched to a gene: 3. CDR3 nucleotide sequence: TGTGCCAGCAGTCTGACAGGGTTGAACACTGAAGCTTTCTTT. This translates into CASSLTGLNTEAFF.

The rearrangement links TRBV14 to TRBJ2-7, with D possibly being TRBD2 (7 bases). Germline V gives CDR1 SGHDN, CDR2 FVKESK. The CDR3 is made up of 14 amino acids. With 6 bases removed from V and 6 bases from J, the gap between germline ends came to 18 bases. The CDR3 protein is CASRAGAYLSEQYF. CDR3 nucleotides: TGTGCCAGCAGGGCGGGGGCCTACCTCTCCGAGCAGTACTTC. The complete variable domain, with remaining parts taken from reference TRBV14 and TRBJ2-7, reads EAGVTQFPSHSVIEKGQTVTLRCDPISGHDNLYWYRRVMGKEIKFLLHFVKESKQDESGMPNNRFLAERTGGTYSTLKVQPAELEDSGVYFCASRAGAYLSEQYFGPGTRLTVT.

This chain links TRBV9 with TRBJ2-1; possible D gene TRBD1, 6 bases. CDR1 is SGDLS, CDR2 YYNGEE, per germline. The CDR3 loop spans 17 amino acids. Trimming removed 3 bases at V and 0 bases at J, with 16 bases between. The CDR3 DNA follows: TGTGCCAGCAGCGAGACCCACAGGGCCATCTCCTACAATGAGCAGTTCTTC. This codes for CASSETHRAISYNEQFF.

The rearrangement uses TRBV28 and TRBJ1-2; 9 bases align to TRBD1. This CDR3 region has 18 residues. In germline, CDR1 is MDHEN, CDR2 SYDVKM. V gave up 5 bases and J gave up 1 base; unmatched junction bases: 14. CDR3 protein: CASSPKNRGRFGNYGYTF. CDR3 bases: TGTGCCAGCAGTCCTAAAAACAGGGGGCGCTTCGGTAACTATGGCTACACCTTC.

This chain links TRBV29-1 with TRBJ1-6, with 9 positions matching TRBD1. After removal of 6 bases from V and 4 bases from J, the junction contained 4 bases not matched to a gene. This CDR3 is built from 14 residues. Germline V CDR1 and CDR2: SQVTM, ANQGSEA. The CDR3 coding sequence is TGCAGCGTCTACAGGGGGCTTTATAATTCACCCCTCCACTTT. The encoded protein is CSVYRGLYNSPLHF.

CDR3 sequence reads: CASSQSTGPPTTEAFF. CDR3 nucleotides: TGTGCCAGCAGCCAGTCGACAGGCCCCCCGACCACTGAAGCTTTCTTT. V and J are TRBV7-3 and TRBJ1-1, with D perhaps matching TRBD1 (6 bases). The ends were cut back, 5 bases at V and 4 bases at J, with 20 bases in the middle. Germline values: CDR1 SGHTA, CDR2 FQGTGA. The CDR3 has 16 residues.

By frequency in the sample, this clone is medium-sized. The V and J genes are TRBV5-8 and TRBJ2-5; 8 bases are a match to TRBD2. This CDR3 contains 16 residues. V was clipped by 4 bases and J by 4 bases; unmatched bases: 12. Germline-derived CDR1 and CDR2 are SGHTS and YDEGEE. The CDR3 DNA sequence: TGTGCCAGCAGCCCCCGGGGGGCGGGAGGAGTAGAGACCCAGTACTTC. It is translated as CASSPRGAGGVETQYF.

Here the CDR3 DNA reads TGTGCCAGTAGTATCAGCGGGGGGGCAGCCGATACGCAGTATTTT. This encodes CASSISGGAADTQYF. This chain links TRBV19 with TRBJ2-3; 10 bases align to TRBD2. Trimming at V came to 3 bases and at J to 6 bases, leaving 6 bases not matched to a gene. Germline CDR1 reads LNHDA; CDR2 reads SQIVND (reference sequence). This CDR3 comprises 15 residues. The full variable domain, its missing parts supplied by reference TRBV19 and TRBJ2-3, is DGGITQSPKYLFRKEGQNVTLSCEQNLNHDAMYWYRQDPGQGLRLIYYSQIVNDFQKGDIAEGYSVSREKKESFPLTVTSAQKNPTAFYLCASSISGGAADTQYFGPGTRLTVL.

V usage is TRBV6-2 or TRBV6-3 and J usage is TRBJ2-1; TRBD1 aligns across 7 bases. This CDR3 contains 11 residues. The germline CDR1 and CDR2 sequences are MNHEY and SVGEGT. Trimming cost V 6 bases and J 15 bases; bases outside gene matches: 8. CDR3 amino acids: CASSNTGVRFF. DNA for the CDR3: TGTGCCAGCAGCAACACAGGGGTGAGGTTCTTC.

In DNA, the CDR3 is TGTGCCAGCAGTTACTCGGCGGGGGCGACTTTCTTT. Amino acids: CASSYSAGATFF. The chain has TRBV6-5 and TRBJ1-1, with D maybe TRBD1 (6 bases). Germline V gene data show CDR1 as MNHEY and CDR2 as SVGAGI. Trimming took 0 bases from V and 12 from J, leaving 11 bases between them. The CDR3 totals 12 residues.